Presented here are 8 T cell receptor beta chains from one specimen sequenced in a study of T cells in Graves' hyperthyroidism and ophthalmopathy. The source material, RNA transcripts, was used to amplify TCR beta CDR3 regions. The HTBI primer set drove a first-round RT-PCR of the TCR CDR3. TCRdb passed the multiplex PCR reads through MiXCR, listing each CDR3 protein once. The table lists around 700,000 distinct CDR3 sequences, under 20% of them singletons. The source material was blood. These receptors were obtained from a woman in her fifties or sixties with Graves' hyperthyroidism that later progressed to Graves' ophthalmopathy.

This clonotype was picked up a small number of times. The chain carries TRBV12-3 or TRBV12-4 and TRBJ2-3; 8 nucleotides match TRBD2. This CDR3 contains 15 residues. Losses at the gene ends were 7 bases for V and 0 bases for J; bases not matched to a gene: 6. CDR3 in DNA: TGTGCCAGCACCGGGGGGGAGGACAGCACAGATACGCAGTATTTT. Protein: CASTGGEDSTDTQYF.

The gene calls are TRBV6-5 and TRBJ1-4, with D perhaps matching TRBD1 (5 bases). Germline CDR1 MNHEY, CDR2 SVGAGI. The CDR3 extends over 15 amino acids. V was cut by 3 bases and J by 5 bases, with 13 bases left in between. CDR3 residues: CASSYMRDGNEKLFF. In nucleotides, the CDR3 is TGTGCCAGCAGTTATATGCGGGACGGGAATGAAAAACTGTTTTTT.

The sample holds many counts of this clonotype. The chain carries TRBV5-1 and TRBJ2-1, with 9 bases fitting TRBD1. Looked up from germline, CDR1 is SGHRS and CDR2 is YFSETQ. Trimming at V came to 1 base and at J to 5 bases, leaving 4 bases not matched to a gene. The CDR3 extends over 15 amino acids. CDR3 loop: CASSLLQGANNEQFF. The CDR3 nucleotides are TGCGCCAGCAGCTTGTTACAGGGGGCTAACAATGAGCAGTTCTTC.

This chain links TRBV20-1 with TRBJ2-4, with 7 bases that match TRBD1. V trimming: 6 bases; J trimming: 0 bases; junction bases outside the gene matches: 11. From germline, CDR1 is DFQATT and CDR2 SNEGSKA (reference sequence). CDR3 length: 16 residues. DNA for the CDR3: TGCAGTGCGGCCGGGACAGCGAACCTAGCCAAAAACATTCAGTACTTC. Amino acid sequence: CSAAGTANLAKNIQYF.

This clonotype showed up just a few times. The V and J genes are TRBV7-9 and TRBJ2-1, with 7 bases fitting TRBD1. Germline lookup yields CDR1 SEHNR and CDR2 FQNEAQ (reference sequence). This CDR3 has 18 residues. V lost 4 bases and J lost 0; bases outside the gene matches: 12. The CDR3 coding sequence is TGTGCCAGCAGCTCAATGCCAGGACAGGAAAGCTCCTACAATGAGCAGTTCTTC. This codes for CASSSMPGQESSYNEQFF.

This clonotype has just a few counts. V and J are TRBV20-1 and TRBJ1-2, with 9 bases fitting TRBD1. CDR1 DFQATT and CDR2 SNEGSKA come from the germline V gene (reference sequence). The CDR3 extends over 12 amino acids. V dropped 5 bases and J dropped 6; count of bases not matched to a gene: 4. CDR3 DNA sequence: TGCAGTGCTTCGGGACAGGGTAATGGCTACACCTTC. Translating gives CSASGQGNGYTF.

DNA for the CDR3: TGTGCCAGCAGTTACTCGAGTTTACAGGCTGAAGCTTTCTTT. It translates to CASSYSSLQAEAFF. The chain recombines TRBV6-2 or TRBV6-3 with TRBJ1-1; tentatively, D is TRBD1 (5 bases). CDR3 length: 14 residues. Deletions cut 0 bases from V and 6 bases from J, with 11 bases between. Germline values: CDR1 MNHEY, CDR2 SVGEGT.

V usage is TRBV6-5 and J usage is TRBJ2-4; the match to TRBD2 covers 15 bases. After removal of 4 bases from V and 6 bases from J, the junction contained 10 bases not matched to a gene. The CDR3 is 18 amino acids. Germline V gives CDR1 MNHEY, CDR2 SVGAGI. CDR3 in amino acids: CASSSKGTSGGMRNIQYF. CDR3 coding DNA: TGTGCCAGCAGTTCGAAAGGGACTAGCGGGGGGATGAGAAACATTCAGTACTTC.